The 4 T cell receptor beta chains presented below share a single source sample, sequenced in a study of T cell clonality in common variable immunodeficiency. The repertoire was sequenced with immunoSEQ multiplex PCR; TCRdb's copy has only in-frame clones and lacks some. Singletons are absent from the sample, which has approximately 81,000 clones. Sequences were obtained from peripheral blood mononuclear cells. These receptors came from a person between 18 and 75 years old in good health.

This clone appeared many times. Sequencing ends 3 residues short of the CDR3 end; the germline J gene provides the rest. The V and J genes are TRBV19 and TRBJ2-7; 11 nucleotides agree with TRBD2. This CDR3 is 16 amino acids long. In germline, CDR1 is LNHDA, CDR2 SQIVND (reference sequence). The V segment lost 5 bases and the J segment 0 bases; nucleotides outside the gene matches: 6. CDR3 DNA (partial): TGTGCCAGTAGTTTGGGACTAGCGGAGTTCTCCTACGAG. The encoded protein is CASSLGLAEFSYE. The entire CDR3 protein is CASSLGLAEFSYEQYF.

This clone was found many times. The CDR3 extends 3 residues past the end of the read, so its final part is completed from the germline J gene. V and J are TRBV7-9 and TRBJ2-1, with 10 bases identical to TRBD2. The CDR3 loop spans 15 amino acids. The ends lost 5 bases at V and 2 bases at J; junction bases unmatched: 3. Looked up from germline, CDR1 is SEHNR and CDR2 is FQNEAQ (reference sequence). The covered CDR3 bases are TGTGCCAGCAGCAAAAGCGGGAGGGCCTACAATGAG. Its protein is CASSKSGRAYNE. The whole CDR3 region reads CASSKSGRAYNEQFF.

This clone was counted many times. The CDR3 is cut off 3 residues early in the read; its end comes from the germline J gene. The chain recombines TRBV2 with TRBJ1-1; TRBD1 is a possible D gene (5 bases). CDR3 length: 15 residues. CDR1 is SNHLY, CDR2 FYNNEI, per germline. Deletions cut 11 bases from V and 0 bases from J, with 19 bases between. Incomplete CDR3 DNA: TGTGCCTCCACCGAAGCAGGGCTGATGAACACTGAA. Encoded protein: CASTEAGLMNTE. The whole CDR3 reads CASTEAGLMNTEAFF.

This clone was observed at least ten times. The missing CDR3 end, 3 residues past where the read stops, is filled in from the germline J gene. The rearrangement uses TRBV20-1 and TRBJ2-7, with 14 bases aligning to TRBD2. V gave up 6 bases and J gave up 3 bases; unmatched junction bases: 10. The CDR3 is made up of 16 amino acids. Germline V gene sequence: CDR1 DFQATT, CDR2 SNEGSKA (reference sequence). This CDR3 is CSAGRTSGRRGYEQYF. CDR3 bases read: TGCAGTGCCGGGAGGACTAGCGGGAGGCGGGGCTACGAG.